The 22 T cell receptor beta chains below come from one sample, sequenced in a study of CD8+CD57+ T cells in acquired aplastic anemia. Genomic DNA constituted the template upon which TCR beta VDJ and CDR3 profiling was performed. TCRdb used MiXCR to reprocess the reads, holding one entry per CDR3 protein. The table records 200,000 to 250,000 distinct CDR3 sequences, approximately 65% of them present only once. All sequencing subjects had displayed CD8+CD57+ cell expansion on flow cytometry. Material: sorted CD4+, CD8+, or CD8+CD57+ T cells (not recorded which) from PBMCs. Receptors originate from a human donor with aplastic anemia.

V usage is TRBV7-3 and J usage is TRBJ2-5; D unresolved. In germline, CDR1 is SGHTA, CDR2 FQGTGA. Trimming took off 1 base at V and 2 bases at J, with 11 bases between the two ends. The CDR3 loop spans 15 amino acids. CDR3 bases: TGTGCCAGCAGCTTAATTCCTGGCGAGCAAGAGACCCAGTACTTC. Its translation: CASSLIPGEQETQYF.

This clonotype was recorded a few times. The chain recombines TRBV2 with TRBJ1-5, with 7 bases aligning to TRBD1. The V gene end was trimmed by 6 bases and the J gene end by 2 bases; junction bases not matched to a gene: 4. This CDR3 has 14 amino acids. Germline V CDR1 and CDR2: SNHLY, FYNNEI. CDR3 in DNA: TGTGCCAGCAGGCCAGGGGGAGGCAATCAGCCCCAGCATTTT. This encodes CASRPGGGNQPQHF.

The genes are TRBV7-3 and TRBJ2-7, with 11 bases fitting TRBD1. In germline, CDR1 is SGHTA, CDR2 FQGTGA. The CDR3 sequence is 15 residues long. Unmatched junction bases numbered 4, after V lost 4 bases and J lost 2 bases. The chain's CDR3 is CASSSGTGGPYEQYF. CDR3 bases: TGTGCCAGCAGCTCCGGGACAGGGGGACCCTACGAGCAGTACTTC.

The J gene is TRBJ1-1, the V gene TRBV24-1; D remains unclear. Germline V gives CDR1 KGHDR, CDR2 SFDVKD. This CDR3 contains 12 residues. V dropped 5 bases and J dropped 1 base, with 4 bases sitting between them. CDR3 bases: TGTGCCACCAGTGCTGGGAACACTGAAGCTTTCTTT. Translating it yields CATSAGNTEAFF.

This chain connects TRBV15 to TRBJ2-7; 9 bases align to TRBD1. Per the germline V gene, CDR1 is LNHNV and CDR2 is YYDKDF (reference sequence). The CDR3 is 16 residues long. V was clipped by 3 bases and J by 3 bases; unmatched bases: 9. The chain's CDR3 is CATSSHLGTGIYEQYF. The DNA for the CDR3 is TGTGCCACCAGCAGCCACCTTGGGACAGGGATCTACGAGCAGTACTTC.

The rearrangement uses TRBV4-3 and TRBJ1-2; TRBD1 aligns across 7 bases. V lost 1 base to trimming and J lost 1 base; unmatched junction nucleotides: 3. This CDR3 has 15 amino acids. CDR1 LGHNA and CDR2 YSLEER come from the germline V gene. CDR3 coding DNA: TGCGCCAGCAGCCAAGGACAGGGTGATAACTATGGCTACACCTTC. Protein product: CASSQGQGDNYGYTF.

The chain links TRBV9 to TRBJ2-5; D gene unclear. CDR3 length: 15 amino acids. V was shortened by 0 bases and J by 5 bases, with 14 bases between the two germline ends. Germline loops: CDR1 SGDLS, CDR2 YYNGEE. The CDR3 loop is CASSVGNGPEETQYF. CDR3 coding DNA: TGTGCCAGCAGCGTAGGGAATGGGCCCGAGGAGACCCAGTACTTC.

This clonotype was counted a single time. At one end, the junction sequence differs from germline, possibly due to a read error. The J gene is TRBJ2-5, the V gene TRBV2, with D maybe TRBD1 (5 bases). The length of the CDR3 is 12 residues. CDR1 is SNHLY and CDR2 is FYNNEI in the germline V gene. CDR3 sequence: CARRVGQETQYF. The CDR3 nucleotides are TGTGCCCGCAGGGTGGGCCAAGAGACCCAGTACTTC.

The chain is built from TRBV30 and TRBJ1-2; D is unclear. Looked up from germline, CDR1 is GTSNPN and CDR2 is SVGIG (reference sequence). Trimming removed 7 bases from V and 2 bases from J, with 8 bases in between. This CDR3 is 11 amino acids long. CDR3 nucleotide sequence: TGTGCCTCCGAATCGAACTATGGCTACACCTTC. This codes for CASESNYGYTF.

The V gene is TRBV24-1, the J gene TRBJ1-3; D uncertain. The germline V gene has CDR1 KGHDR and CDR2 SFDVKD. Deletions cut 8 bases from V and 0 bases from J, with 10 bases between. The CDR3 has 14 residues. In nucleotides, the CDR3 is TGTGCCACCACTGAGGTCCTCTCTGGAAACACCATATATTTT. Its translation is CATTEVLSGNTIYF.

V is TRBV29-1 and J is TRBJ2-1; possibly TRBD1 or TRBD2 for D (5 bases each). The ends were cut back, 0 bases at V and 9 bases at J, with 21 bases in the middle. CDR1 and CDR2 (germline): SQVTM, ANQGSEA. The CDR3 has 16 residues. The CDR3 spells CSVEDNMGYPGLEQFF. The CDR3 DNA reads TGCAGCGTTGAAGACAACATGGGGTATCCGGGGCTTGAGCAGTTCTTC.

V usage is TRBV7-2 and J usage is TRBJ2-7; TRBD2 matches at 7 bases. Germline assignment: CDR1 SGHTA and CDR2 FQGNSA. CDR3 length: 14 residues. V was clipped by 1 base and J by 2 bases; unmatched bases: 2. The CDR3, as DNA: TGTGCCAGCAGCTTAGGAGCGGGGCCCTACGAGCAGTACTTC. Amino acid sequence: CASSLGAGPYEQYF.

The rearrangement uses TRBV25-1 and TRBJ1-2; the D gene is possibly TRBD1 (5 bases). V was pared by 9 bases and J by 0 bases, with 14 bases between. Looked up from germline, CDR1 is MGHDK and CDR2 is SYGVNS. This CDR3 is built from 14 residues. CDR3 sequence: CARGEFEANYGYTF. The CDR3 DNA sequence: TGTGCCAGAGGGGAATTTGAAGCTAACTATGGCTACACCTTC.

The chain links TRBV19 to TRBJ2-6; D unresolved. The V gene's germline CDR1 is LNHDA and CDR2 SQIVND (reference sequence). Trimming shortened V by 4 bases and J by 1 base, and 8 bases separated the two germline ends. The CDR3 extends over 15 amino acids. DNA for the CDR3: TGTGCCAGTAGTACCCGAATATCTGGGGCCAACGTCCTGACTTTC. As protein: CASSTRISGANVLTF.

The chain links TRBV7-2 to TRBJ1-1, with 8 bases that match TRBD1. CDR3 length: 16 residues. Losses at the gene ends were 5 bases for V and 3 bases for J; bases not matched to a gene: 11. Germline-derived CDR1 and CDR2 are SGHTA and FQGNSA. This CDR3 reads CASSRDSTGGYTEAFF. CDR3 in DNA: TGTGCCAGCAGCCGCGATTCAACAGGGGGGTACACTGAAGCTTTCTTT.

The chain is built from TRBV2 and TRBJ2-5; D call uncertain. Germline V gives CDR1 SNHLY, CDR2 FYNNEI. Trimming took 6 bases from V and 9 from J, leaving 8 bases between them. The CDR3 length is 10 residues. CDR3 bases: TGTGCCAGCAGCAACACGGCCCAGTACTTC. The encoded protein is CASSNTAQYF.

This chain connects TRBV29-1 to TRBJ2-1; D may correspond to TRBD1 or TRBD2 (6 bases each). CDR1 is SQVTM and CDR2 is ANQGSEA in the germline V gene. V lost 5 bases, J lost 7 bases, and 24 bases lay in between. The CDR3 contains 16 residues. CDR3 DNA sequence: TGCAGCGTTCAGGGATGGTCTCTAGGGGGGCGAAATGAGCAGTTCTTC. It specifies CSVQGWSLGGRNEQFF.

For this clonotype: The missing conserved phenylalanine or tryptophan at the end of this CDR3 makes a read error likely. The rearrangement uses TRBV19 and TRBJ2-5; 7 bases agree with TRBD2. Germline values: CDR1 LNHDA, CDR2 SQIVND (reference sequence). The CDR3 is 14 residues long. V was pared by 4 bases and J by 1 base, with 3 bases of the junction left unmatched. The CDR3 spells CASSRSGTQETQYL. CDR3 in DNA: TGTGCCAGTAGTAGGAGCGGGACCCAAGAGACCCAGTACCTC.

The V and J genes are TRBV7-6 and TRBJ2-7; 9 bases fit TRBD1. Germline lookup yields CDR1 SGHVS and CDR2 FNYEAQ. V lost 0 bases and J lost 3; bases outside the gene matches: 3. This CDR3 is built from 15 residues. DNA of the CDR3: TGTGCCAGCAGCTTAGCCGGGACAGGGAACTACGAGCAGTACTTC. Amino acid sequence: CASSLAGTGNYEQYF. Full variable domain (remainder filled in from reference TRBV7-6 and TRBJ2-7): GAGVSQSPRYKVTKRGQDVALRCDPISGHVSLYWYRQALGQGPEFLTYFNYEAQQDKSGLPNDRFSAERPEGSISTLTIQRTEQRDSAMYRCASSLAGTGNYEQYFGPGTRLTVT.

This clonotype was found many times. The genes are TRBV12-3 or TRBV12-4 and TRBJ2-3; 10 bases fit TRBD2. V was pared by 9 bases and J by 0 bases, with 9 bases of the junction left unmatched. This CDR3 is 16 amino acids long. CDR3 loop: CASEPRTSGSTDTQYF. CDR3 DNA: TGTGCCAGTGAACCCCGGACTAGCGGAAGCACAGATACGCAGTATTTT.

This clonotype was picked up a small number of times. The chain links TRBV10-3 to TRBJ1-2; D uncertain. Per germline, CDR1 ENHRY and CDR2 SYGVKD. With 3 bases removed from V and 0 bases from J, the gap between germline ends came to 11 bases. The CDR3 sequence is 15 residues long. DNA of the CDR3: TGTGCCATCAGTGAATCTTTCCGCACTAACTATGGCTACACCTTC. Its protein is CAISESFRTNYGYTF.

The chain uses TRBV7-9 and TRBJ1-2; D gene ambiguous. In germline, CDR1 is SEHNR, CDR2 FQNEAQ (reference sequence). Deletions cut 3 bases from V and 8 bases from J, with 10 bases between. The CDR3 consists of 12 residues. The CDR3 protein is CASSLKQTGYTF. CDR3 nucleotides: TGTGCCAGCAGCTTGAAACAGACCGGCTACACCTTC.